Following are 9 T cell receptor beta chains from one sample sequenced in a study of shared clonotypes between healthy human individuals. Produced via immunoSEQ multiplex PCR; TCRdb's table is partial and in-frame only. The sample has approximately 1.4 million clones; approximately 98% are singletons. Sequencing used naive CD4+ T cells sorted from blood. Subset indicated: CD45RA+ positively selected. The source is a man aged 30-40 years in good health.

This clone was seen a single time. The chain carries TRBV6-5 and TRBJ1-1, with D hard to call. V lost 0 bases, J lost 1 base, and 9 bases lay in between. The germline CDR1 and CDR2 sequences are MNHEY and SVGAGI. The CDR3 contains 15 residues. CDR3 nucleotide sequence: TGTGCCAGCAGTTACTCTCCCACCCGGAACACTGAAGCTTTCTTT. The encoded protein is CASSYSPTRNTEAFF.

The chain employs TRBV18 and TRBJ1-1, with D possibly matching TRBD1 (5 bases). The CDR3 is 17 amino acids. Per the germline V gene, CDR1 is KGHSH and CDR2 is LQKENI. With 5 bases removed from V and 1 base from J, the gap between germline ends came to 20 bases. CDR3 sequence reads: CASSVPWPNRPNTEAFF. The CDR3 DNA reads as TGTGCCAGCTCAGTCCCTTGGCCCAACAGGCCGAACACTGAAGCTTTCTTT. Based on the CDR3 plus reference TRBV18 and TRBJ1-1, the full variable domain is NAGVMQNPRHLVRRRGQEARLRCSPMKGHSHVYWYRQLPEEGLKFMVYLQKENIIDESGMPKERFSAEFPKEGPSILRIQQVVRGDSAAYFCASSVPWPNRPNTEAFFGQGTRLTVV.

V usage is TRBV18 and J usage is TRBJ2-1; 8 nucleotides line up with TRBD2. This CDR3 is built from 17 residues. Trimming cost V 3 bases and J 0 bases; bases outside gene matches: 7. In germline, CDR1 is KGHSH, CDR2 LQKENI. The CDR3 here is CASSPPGGASSYNEQFF. CDR3 bases: TGTGCCAGCTCACCGCCCGGGGGGGCTAGCTCCTACAATGAGCAGTTCTTC.

The CDR3 protein is CATSRDSGSQYF. The CDR3 nucleotides read TGTGCCACCAGCAGGGACAGTGGGTCCCAGTACTTC. The rearrangement uses TRBV15 and TRBJ2-5, with a possible D match to TRBD1 (6 bases). This CDR3 is 12 amino acids long. Trimming cost V 3 bases and J 9 bases, with 11 bases left between them. The germline V gene encodes CDR1 LNHNV and CDR2 YYDKDF (reference sequence).

The J gene is TRBJ1-4, the V gene TRBV28, with D possibly being TRBD1 (6 bases). CDR3 length: 12 amino acids. Trimming cost V 11 bases and J 1 base, with 8 bases left between them. Germline-derived CDR1 and CDR2 are MDHEN and SYDVKM. CDR3 sequence: CAEGGTNEKLFF. DNA for the CDR3: TGTGCCGAGGGGGGAACTAATGAAAAACTGTTTTTT.

The chain recombines TRBV7-2 with TRBJ2-5; D may be TRBD2 (5 bases). Germline-derived CDR1 and CDR2 are SGHTA and FQGNSA. The V and J ends lost 8 bases and 1 base respectively, with 11 bases between them. This CDR3 is 13 amino acids long. The CDR3 bases are TGTGCCAGCGCTGGACTGAGCCAAGAGACCCAGTACTTC. Its protein is CASAGLSQETQYF.

The V and J genes are TRBV6-5 and TRBJ1-5, with D unclear. CDR1 is MNHEY, CDR2 SVGAGI, per germline. The CDR3 extends over 14 amino acids. Trimming removed 6 bases from V and 4 bases from J, with 13 bases in between. CDR3: CASRKGGSNQPQHF. The CDR3 region has the DNA TGTGCCAGCAGAAAGGGTGGTTCAAATCAGCCCCAGCATTTT.

The J gene is TRBJ1-5, the V gene TRBV28; D is ambiguous. V was pared by 2 bases and J by 4 bases, with 6 bases between. The CDR3 sequence is 13 residues long. CDR1 and CDR2 (germline): MDHEN, SYDVKM. CDR3 loop: CASSLTLNQPQHF. For the CDR3, the DNA is TGTGCCAGCAGTTTAACCTTGAATCAGCCCCAGCATTTT.

The V and J genes are TRBV10-3 and TRBJ2-2, with D tentatively TRBD2 (6 bases). The CDR3 covers 17 residues. Looked up from germline, CDR1 is ENHRY and CDR2 is SYGVKD. V was clipped by 6 bases and J by 6 bases, with 23 bases between them. CDR3 nucleotides: TGTGCCATCAGCCTGACCATAACCGGGGGTGTCCCCGGGGAGCTGTTTTTT. This encodes CAISLTITGGVPGELFF.